This TCR beta chain was captured in a study of T cells in Graves' hyperthyroidism and ophthalmopathy. Study-wide context: The initial diagnosis was the point when peripheral blood was collected, ahead of any treatment. Points from the study as a whole: Progression to ophthalmopathy was predicted a median of roughly 6.5 months early. Clonotypes that were expanded in thyroid above 0.001 mostly appeared in blood too.

In germline, CDR1 is SQVTM, CDR2 ANQGSEA. V was pared by 0 bases and J by 10 bases, with 18 bases between. The CDR3 spans 14 residues. At least ten counts were recorded for this clonotype. Antigen: not known. The investigators amplified TCR beta CDR3 regions from RNA transcripts. The primer set for the first-round RT-PCR of the TCR CDR3 was HTBI. Via MiXCR, TCRdb re-called the multiplex PCR reads, giving one row per CDR3 protein. The table shows hundreds of thousands of distinct CDR3 sequences, with approximately 40% occurring only once. The source material was blood. This rearrangement joins TRBV29-1 to TRBJ1-1; the D gene is possibly TRBD1 (6 bases). The TCR sequence derives from a man between 18 and 29 years old with Graves' hyperthyroidism. CDR3 nucleotides: TGCAGCGTTGAAGAACAGGGACCCAGCAGGGGAGCTTTCTTT. Translating it yields CSVEEQGPSRGAFF.